This TCR beta chain emerged from a study of cytomegalovirus exposure and HLA in healthy donors. Study results and limitations: In a later analysis, at a false discovery rate of 0.05, about 15,000 TCR beta sequences were associated with HLA alleles. By HLA locus, TCR association rates varied in a later analysis, with DRB1 showing the most and HLA-C the fewest. Evidence from a later analysis indicated that most CMV-associated TCR beta chains looked HLA-restricted.

V dropped 5 bases and J dropped 1 base, with 11 bases sitting between them. Germline V gene sequence: CDR1 MNHNY, CDR2 SVGAGI (reference sequence). This CDR3 spans 14 amino acids. The PCR used 60 Vbeta and 13 Jbeta primers. Sequencing used immunoSEQ multiplex PCR; TCRdb keeps in-frame clones, though not all of them. The sample yields some 90,000 clones, more than 70% seen once. As regards this clone: What it binds is not known.

The chain links TRBV6-6 to TRBJ1-1; D may be TRBD1 (6 bases). Sequenced input: PBMCs. This receptor was identified in a male donor in good health and CMV-seropositive. The CDR3 region is CASSLTGKNTEAFF. CDR3 bases: TGTGCCAGCAGTCTCACAGGGAAGAACACTGAAGCTTTCTTT.